Listed below are T cell receptor beta chains from one sample, sequenced in a study of T cell repertoires in cytomegalovirus infection. The antigens of these receptors remain unknown. In TCRdb, the reads were re-called with MiXCR into one record per CDR3 protein. Among about 280,000 distinct CDR3 sequences listed, around 20% were seen once. This specimen consisted of cultured PBMCs, obtained from culture after CMV antigen stimulation. Receptor source: a human donor in good health (CMV status not recorded). Some clones in this sample may be carry-over from other donors' samples. Each CDR3 is given with its conserved first and last residue. A D gene is named only where the DNA matches it firmly. For some rows the clone size is stated as once, few or many, or as a class when expanded; others skip it.

V gene: TRBV7-8
J gene: TRBJ1-3
clone size: -
D gene: TRBD1
CDR3 DNA: TGTGCCAGCAGCCCAGACAGGGCTAGGGGAAACACCATATATTTT
CDR3 protein: CASSPDRARGNTIYF

V gene: TRBV12-3/TRBV12-4
J gene: TRBJ2-4
clone size: many
D gene: -
CDR3 DNA: TGTGCCAGCAGTTTTGGTGAGAACATTCAGTACTTC
CDR3 protein: CASSFGENIQYF

V gene: TRBV2
J gene: TRBJ1-5
clone size: -
D gene: -
CDR3 DNA: TGTGCCAGCAGTGAAGCCGGCAGAGATCAGCCCCAGCATTTT
CDR3 protein: CASSEAGRDQPQHF

V gene: TRBV27
J gene: TRBJ2-1
clone size: -
D gene: TRBD2
CDR3 DNA: TGTGCCAGCAGTTTTTTGGGACTAGAGATGTTCTTC
CDR3 protein: CASSFLGLEMFF

V gene: TRBV14
J gene: TRBJ1-1
clone size: -
D gene: -
CDR3 DNA: TGTGCCAGCAGCCAAGATCGAGCGGGCACGAGATCGAACACTGAAGCTTTCTTT
CDR3 protein: CASSQDRAGTRSNTEAFF

V gene: TRBV24-1
J gene: TRBJ2-1
clone size: -
D gene: TRBD2
CDR3 DNA: TGTGCCACCAGTGATCCCGGGACTAGCGGACTTTATCGAGATGATGAGCAGTTCTTC
CDR3 protein: CATSDPGTSGLYRDDEQFF

V gene: TRBV7-8
J gene: TRBJ2-1
clone size: many
D gene: -
CDR3 DNA: TGTGCCAGCAGCTCCATGTCGGGTGAGCAGTTCTTC
CDR3 protein: CASSSMSGEQFF

V gene: TRBV12-3/TRBV12-4
J gene: TRBJ1-5
clone size: -
D gene: TRBD1
CDR3 DNA: TGTGCCAGCAGTTTAGAAGGGACAGAACAACTATATAGCAATCAGCCCCAGCATTTT
CDR3 protein: CASSLEGTEQLYSNQPQHF

V gene: TRBV7-2
J gene: TRBJ2-1
clone size: many
D gene: TRBD2
CDR3 DNA: TGTGCCAGCAGCCCTAGTGCGGGACTAGGATACAATGAGCAGTTCTTC
CDR3 protein: CASSPSAGLGYNEQFF

V gene: TRBV6-6
J gene: TRBJ1-1
clone size: -
D gene: -
CDR3 DNA: TGTGCCAGCAGACAACCGCTGATGAGCACTGAAGCTTTCTTT
CDR3 protein: CASRQPLMSTEAFF

V gene: TRBV12-3/TRBV12-4
J gene: TRBJ2-2
clone size: -
D gene: TRBD2
CDR3 DNA: TGTGCCAGCAGCTGGGGACTGACTAGCGGGAGATTCACCGGGGAGCTGTTTTTT
CDR3 protein: CASSWGLTSGRFTGELFF

V gene: TRBV7-6
J gene: TRBJ2-1
clone size: many
D gene: TRBD2
CDR3 DNA: TGTGCCAGCAGCTTAAACCCAACTAGCGGTTTCAATGAGCAGTTCTTC
CDR3 protein: CASSLNPTSGFNEQFF

V gene: TRBV5-5
J gene: TRBJ2-5
clone size: few
D gene: TRBD2
CDR3 DNA: TGTGCCAGCAGCTTCTGGAGGGGATCCAGCGGGAGGATGGGAGAGACCCAGTACTTC
CDR3 protein: CASSFWRGSSGRMGETQYF

V gene: TRBV7-8
J gene: TRBJ1-1
clone size: many
D gene: -
CDR3 DNA: TGTGCCAGCGGCCAGAACACTGAAGCTTTCTTT
CDR3 protein: CASGQNTEAFF

V gene: TRBV7-2
J gene: TRBJ2-5
clone size: many
D gene: -
CDR3 DNA: TGTGCCAGCAGCTCAGGGTCTTCGAGGGAGACCCAGTACTTC
CDR3 protein: CASSSGSSRETQYF

V gene: TRBV7-2
J gene: TRBJ1-2
clone size: many
D gene: -
CDR3 DNA: TGTGCCAGCAGTCCCTACGGGTGGAATTATGGCTACACCTTC
CDR3 protein: CASSPYGWNYGYTF

V gene: TRBV23-1
J gene: TRBJ1-5
clone size: many
D gene: -
CDR3 DNA: TGCGCCAGCAGTCATGGGGCTAGCAATCAGCCCCAGCATTTT
CDR3 protein: CASSHGASNQPQHF

V gene: TRBV6-2/TRBV6-3
J gene: TRBJ2-4
clone size: many
D gene: -
CDR3 DNA: TGTGCCAGCAGTTACTCAGAACAGAGCCTAAACATTCAGTACTTC
CDR3 protein: CASSYSEQSLNIQYF

V gene: TRBV12-3/TRBV12-4
J gene: TRBJ1-3
clone size: -
D gene: -
CDR3 DNA: TGTGCCAGCAGTCCAATGACAGGCAGTGGAAACTCCATATATTTT
CDR3 protein: CASSPMTGSGNSIYF

V gene: TRBV5-5
J gene: TRBJ1-5
clone size: -
D gene: -
CDR3 DNA: TGTGCCAGCAGCTTGGCCGCCAGGGCTCTGAATCAGCCCCAGCATTTT
CDR3 protein: CASSLAARALNQPQHF

V gene: TRBV10-3
J gene: TRBJ1-1
clone size: many
D gene: -
CDR3 DNA: TGTGCCATCAGTTCACAGGGAACGAACACTGAAGCTTTCTTT
CDR3 protein: CAISSQGTNTEAFF

V gene: TRBV20-1
J gene: TRBJ1-1
clone size: few
D gene: TRBD1
CDR3 DNA: TGCAGTGCTAGACCCCTCAGGACAGGACCGAACACTGAAGCTTTCTTT
CDR3 protein: CSARPLRTGPNTEAFF

V gene: TRBV6-1
J gene: TRBJ2-1
clone size: few
D gene: -
CDR3 DNA: TGTGCCAGCAGTCCCCGACCCATGACGCGGAATGAGCAGTTCTTC
CDR3 protein: CASSPRPMTRNEQFF

V gene: TRBV11-2
J gene: TRBJ1-6
clone size: once
D gene: -
CDR3 DNA: TGTGCCAGCAGCTCCAGTAATTCACCCCTCCACTTT
CDR3 protein: CASSSSNSPLHF

V gene: TRBV7-2
J gene: TRBJ2-7
clone size: many
D gene: TRBD1
CDR3 DNA: TGTGCCAGCAGCGCAGCCGGGACAGGGGGCGCCTACGAGCAGTACTTC
CDR3 protein: CASSAAGTGGAYEQYF

V gene: TRBV7-4
J gene: TRBJ2-7
clone size: -
D gene: TRBD2
CDR3 DNA: TGTGCCAGCAGCTCCTGGAGCGGTTTACGGGAGGGCTACGAGCAGTACTTC
CDR3 protein: CASSSWSGLREGYEQYF

V gene: TRBV4-1
J gene: TRBJ1-1
clone size: -
D gene: -
CDR3 DNA: TGCGCCAGCAGCCCCCGGACAGCGATCGAGAACACTGAAGCTTTCTTT
CDR3 protein: CASSPRTAIENTEAFF

V gene: TRBV15
J gene: TRBJ1-1
clone size: few
D gene: -
CDR3 DNA: TGTGCCACCAGCAGAGATTACCCTAGGACTGAAGCTTTCTTT
CDR3 protein: CATSRDYPRTEAFF

V gene: TRBV9
J gene: TRBJ2-5
clone size: -
D gene: -
CDR3 DNA: TGTGCCAGCAGCGTAGAAGCAGCCGGGGAGACCCAGTACTTC
CDR3 protein: CASSVEAAGETQYF

V gene: TRBV6-8
J gene: TRBJ2-1
clone size: -
D gene: -
CDR3 DNA: TGTGCCAGCAGTACCGGGACGACCGACAATGAGCAGTTCTTC
CDR3 protein: CASSTGTTDNEQFF

V gene: TRBV5-6
J gene: TRBJ2-5
clone size: few
D gene: -
CDR3 DNA: TGTGCCAGCAGCTTGGACACTGGGACTGGGTACTTC
CDR3 protein: CASSLDTGTGYF

V gene: TRBV12-3/TRBV12-4
J gene: TRBJ1-2
clone size: few
D gene: -
CDR3 DNA: TGTGCCAGCAGGCTTCAACAACTAAACTATGGCTACACCTTC
CDR3 protein: CASRLQQLNYGYTF

V gene: TRBV27
J gene: TRBJ1-5
clone size: few
D gene: TRBD1
CDR3 DNA: TGTGCCAGCAAACCCGAACAGGGGGCTAGCAATCAGCCCCAGCATTTT
CDR3 protein: CASKPEQGASNQPQHF

V gene: TRBV12-3/TRBV12-4
J gene: TRBJ1-5
clone size: many
D gene: -
CDR3 DNA: TGTGCCAGCAGTACAGTGGGGGGACGTCAGCCCCAGCATTTT
CDR3 protein: CASSTVGGRQPQHF

V gene: TRBV7-2
J gene: TRBJ2-7
clone size: few
D gene: TRBD1
CDR3 DNA: TGTGCCAGCAGCCCACCGGGACAGGGAAGCGAGCAGTACTTC
CDR3 protein: CASSPPGQGSEQYF

V gene: TRBV10-3
J gene: TRBJ2-5
clone size: many
D gene: -
CDR3 DNA: TGTGCCATCAGTGGGCGGGAAGAGACCCAGTACTTC
CDR3 protein: CAISGREETQYF

V gene: TRBV7-8
J gene: TRBJ2-1
clone size: -
D gene: TRBD2
CDR3 DNA: TGTGCCAGCAGCGAGACTAGCGGGAGGGAGCAGTTCTTC
CDR3 protein: CASSETSGREQFF

V gene: TRBV12-3/TRBV12-4
J gene: TRBJ2-7
clone size: -
D gene: -
CDR3 DNA: TGTGCCAGCAGTTTTCAGCAGGGGTCCTACGAGCAGTACTTC
CDR3 protein: CASSFQQGSYEQYF

V gene: TRBV5-6
J gene: TRBJ1-2
clone size: -
D gene: -
CDR3 DNA: TGTGCCAGCAGCCTGGTGAACAGAACCCCTTATGGCTACACCTTC
CDR3 protein: CASSLVNRTPYGYTF

V gene: TRBV6-5
J gene: TRBJ2-1
clone size: many
D gene: TRBD2
CDR3 DNA: TGTGCCAGCAGTTACTCTGGGCGGGGGAATGAGCAGTTCTTC
CDR3 protein: CASSYSGRGNEQFF

V gene: TRBV2
J gene: TRBJ2-3
clone size: -
D gene: -
CDR3 DNA: TGTGCCAGCAGTGAAGCGCTTCTAGAGCGGAACAAAGATACGCAGTATTTT
CDR3 protein: CASSEALLERNKDTQYF

V gene: TRBV20-1
J gene: TRBJ2-3
clone size: -
D gene: -
CDR3 DNA: TGCAGTGCTCTACTAGTATCCACAGATACGCAGTATTTT
CDR3 protein: CSALLVSTDTQYF

V gene: TRBV12-3/TRBV12-4
J gene: TRBJ1-4
clone size: -
D gene: -
CDR3 DNA: TGTGCCAGCAGCGACACAGGGCGGGGTGAAAAACTGTTTTTT
CDR3 protein: CASSDTGRGEKLFF

V gene: TRBV11-3
J gene: TRBJ2-4
clone size: -
D gene: -
CDR3 DNA: TGTGCCAGCAGCTCTACACTTGTGGCCAAAAACATTCAGTACTTC
CDR3 protein: CASSSTLVAKNIQYF

V gene: TRBV7-2
J gene: TRBJ1-1
clone size: -
D gene: TRBD1
CDR3 DNA: TGTGCCAGCAGCCGCCTCGGACAGGGTGTAGCTTTCTTT
CDR3 protein: CASSRLGQGVAFF

V gene: TRBV2
J gene: TRBJ2-7
clone size: -
D gene: -
CDR3 DNA: TGTGCCAGCGCTTCACAGGGAGGGGCAGAGCAGTACTTC
CDR3 protein: CASASQGGAEQYF

V gene: TRBV6-2/TRBV6-3
J gene: TRBJ1-2
clone size: few
D gene: -
CDR3 DNA: TGTGCCAGCAGTTACTTCAGGTTGGACGGCTACACCTTC
CDR3 protein: CASSYFRLDGYTF

V gene: TRBV7-2
J gene: TRBJ2-3
clone size: many
D gene: TRBD2
CDR3 DNA: TGTGCCAGCAGCCGTACTAGCGGGAGTCAAGATACGCAGTATTTT
CDR3 protein: CASSRTSGSQDTQYF

V gene: TRBV7-8
J gene: TRBJ2-3
clone size: -
D gene: -
CDR3 DNA: TGTGCCAGCAGCCAATGGGGGGTTGGTCTGGTTACGCAGTATTTT
CDR3 protein: CASSQWGVGLVTQYF

V gene: TRBV24-1
J gene: TRBJ2-2
clone size: few
D gene: TRBD1
CDR3 DNA: TGTGCCACCAGAGATACACCGGGACAGGAGACCTCGAACACCGGGGAGCTGTTTTTT
CDR3 protein: CATRDTPGQETSNTGELFF

V gene: TRBV12-5
J gene: TRBJ1-1
clone size: few
D gene: -
CDR3 DNA: TGTGCTAGTGGGAGGGACATCGGTGAAGCTTTCTTT
CDR3 protein: CASGRDIGEAFF

V gene: TRBV2
J gene: TRBJ1-4
clone size: -
D gene: TRBD1
CDR3 DNA: TGTGCCAGCAGCCGGGACAGTAGGGAAAAACTGTTTTTT
CDR3 protein: CASSRDSREKLFF

V gene: TRBV25-1
J gene: TRBJ2-3
clone size: -
D gene: -
CDR3 DNA: TGTGCCAGCAGTGATTCAGGGGATACGCAGTATTTT
CDR3 protein: CASSDSGDTQYF

V gene: TRBV29-1
J gene: TRBJ2-7
clone size: -
D gene: -
CDR3 DNA: TGCAGCGTTGAAGATCGAGGCAGGGCCTACGAGCAGTACTTC
CDR3 protein: CSVEDRGRAYEQYF

V gene: TRBV24-1
J gene: TRBJ2-1
clone size: -
D gene: -
CDR3 DNA: TGTGCCACCAGTGATTGGGGGGTTTCGTCGGGCAATGAGCAGTTCTTC
CDR3 protein: CATSDWGVSSGNEQFF

V gene: TRBV6-6
J gene: TRBJ1-1
clone size: -
D gene: -
CDR3 DNA: TGTGCCAGCAGTGGGGGGCCTGAAACTTTCTTT
CDR3 protein: CASSGGPETFF

V gene: TRBV7-2
J gene: TRBJ1-1
clone size: few
D gene: -
CDR3 DNA: TGTGCCAGCAGCTTAGCCCCCCGGGGGAACACTGAAGCTTTCTTT
CDR3 protein: CASSLAPRGNTEAFF

V gene: TRBV27
J gene: TRBJ2-7
clone size: few
D gene: -
CDR3 DNA: TGTGCCAGCAGTTCCGGGTCGGTCGCACCCTACGAGCAGTACTTC
CDR3 protein: CASSSGSVAPYEQYF

V gene: TRBV15
J gene: TRBJ2-5
clone size: -
D gene: -
CDR3 DNA: TGTGCCACCAGCAGAGGGCATGACGAGGAGACCCAGTACTTC
CDR3 protein: CATSRGHDEETQYF

V gene: TRBV27
J gene: TRBJ1-1
clone size: -
D gene: -
CDR3 DNA: TGTGCCAGCAGTCTCCCAGGGAGCACTGAAGCTTTCTTT
CDR3 protein: CASSLPGSTEAFF